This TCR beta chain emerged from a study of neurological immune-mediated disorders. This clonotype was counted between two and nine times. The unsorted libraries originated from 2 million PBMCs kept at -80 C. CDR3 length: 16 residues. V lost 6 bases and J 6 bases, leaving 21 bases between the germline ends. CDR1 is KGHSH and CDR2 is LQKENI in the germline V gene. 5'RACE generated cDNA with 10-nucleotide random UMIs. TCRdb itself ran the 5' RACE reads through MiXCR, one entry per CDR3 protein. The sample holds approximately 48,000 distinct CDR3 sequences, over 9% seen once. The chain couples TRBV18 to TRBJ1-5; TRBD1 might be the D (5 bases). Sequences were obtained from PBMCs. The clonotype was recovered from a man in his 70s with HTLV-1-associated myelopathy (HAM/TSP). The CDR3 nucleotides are TGTGCCAGCTCCCTCCGGGACCCAGGACGTGGTCAGCCCCAGCATTTT. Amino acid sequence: CASSLRDPGRGQPQHF.